The 14 T cell receptor beta chains below come from one sample, sequenced in a study of shared clonotypes between healthy human individuals. Here immunoSEQ multiplex PCR was the method, and the copy in TCRdb shows in-frame clones only, minus some. The repertoire holds approximately 650,000 clones, with 95% to 96% as singletons. CD45RO-negative, CCR7-positively selected cells formed the naive CD8 fraction, excluding terminally differentiated effector memory CD45RA+ cells. Sample: naive CD8+ T cells sorted from blood. The source of these receptors is a woman between 25 and 40 years old in good health.

This clone was detected once. Other nucleotide sequences in the sample specify the same CDR3. V and J are TRBV27 and TRBJ1-1, with D perhaps matching TRBD1 (6 bases). Trimming shortened V by 3 bases and J by 1 base, and 9 bases separated the two germline ends. Germline V CDR1 and CDR2: MNHEY, SMNVEV (reference sequence). This CDR3 contains 14 residues. The DNA of the CDR3 is TGTGCCAGCAGTTTGATAGGGGGGAACACTGAAGCTTTCTTT. It translates to CASSLIGGNTEAFF.

The rearrangement uses TRBV28 and TRBJ1-2, with D possibly TRBD1 on 6 matching bases. Germline CDR1 MDHEN, CDR2 SYDVKM. This CDR3 region has 16 residues. Trimming removed 2 bases at V and 4 bases at J, with 17 bases between. Here the CDR3 reads CASSLPKYRDGYGYTF. CDR3 DNA: TGTGCCAGCAGTTTACCAAAATACAGGGACGGCTATGGCTACACCTTC.

The gene calls are TRBV28 and TRBJ2-5; 11 bases agree with TRBD2. Matching the DNA end better, TRBJ2-7 makes the J call doubtful. The CDR3 is 15 amino acids. Germline values: CDR1 MDHEN, CDR2 SYDVKM. CDR3 amino acids: CASSISGRAEDEQYF. CDR3 sequence (DNA): TGTGCCAGCAGCATTAGCGGGAGGGCCGAGGACGAGCAGTACTTC.

This clone came up once. The V call is TRBV20-1, the J call TRBJ2-1; TRBD1 aligns across 8 bases. V was clipped by 4 bases and J by 16 bases; unmatched bases: 9. The CDR3 loop spans 11 amino acids. Germline loops: CDR1 DFQATT, CDR2 SNEGSKA (reference sequence). The CDR3 DNA is TGCAGTGCTAAGTTTGCGACAGGGGTTTTCTTC. It is translated as CSAKFATGVFF.

V gene TRBV5-4 combines with J gene TRBJ2-5, with 8 bases identical to TRBD2. J lost 3 bases, V lost 4 bases, and 2 bases had no gene match. CDR1 and CDR2 from the germline V gene are SGHNT and YYREEE (reference sequence). This CDR3 spans 13 amino acids. The CDR3 nucleotides are TGTGCCAGCAGCGGGGGACTAGAAGAGACCCAGTACTTC. Protein product: CASSGGLEETQYF.

The rearrangement uses TRBV6-1 and TRBJ2-7; D is uncertain. Germline lookup yields CDR1 MNHNS and CDR2 SASEGT. Trimming removed 4 bases at V and 3 bases at J, with 10 bases between. The CDR3 is 13 amino acids. The CDR3 sequence: CASSANPYYEQYF. The DNA of the CDR3 is TGTGCCAGCAGTGCCAACCCCTACTACGAGCAGTACTTC.

This clone appeared once. The rearrangement joins TRBV5-1 to TRBJ1-4; TRBD1 aligns across 9 bases. V lost 1 base, J lost 10 bases, and 5 bases stayed unmatched. There are 14 residues in the CDR3. Per the germline V gene, CDR1 is SGHRS and CDR2 is YFSETQ. CDR3 in amino acids: CASSLMEDRGKLFF. The CDR3 DNA follows: TGCGCCAGCAGCTTGATGGAGGACAGGGGAAAACTGTTTTTT.

A note on this clone: Other DNA sequences within the sample encode an identical CDR3. The chain couples TRBV9 to TRBJ1-5, with a weak D call TRBD1 (6 bases). Germline V gene data show CDR1 as SGDLS and CDR2 as YYNGEE. CDR3 size: 14 residues. Trimming shortened V by 3 bases and J by 3 bases, and 10 bases separated the two germline ends. CDR3 residues: CASSEGGTNQPQHF. CDR3 bases: TGTGCCAGCAGCGAGGGGGGTACCAATCAGCCCCAGCATTTT.

This chain uses TRBV5-1 with TRBJ2-3; D remains unclear. Looked up from germline, CDR1 is SGHRS and CDR2 is YFSETQ. The CDR3 sequence is 13 residues long. V lost 1 base and J 4 bases, leaving 7 bases between the germline ends. DNA for the CDR3: TGCGCCAGCAGCTTGACTACCTCAGATACGCAGTATTTT. Its protein is CASSLTTSDTQYF.

The chain couples TRBV27 to TRBJ2-3; TRBD2 agrees at 12 bases. The V and J ends lost 5 bases and 5 bases, in that order; junction bases with no gene match: 2. The length of the CDR3 is 14 residues. Germline values: CDR1 MNHEY, CDR2 SMNVEV (reference sequence). CDR3 amino acids: CASSPSGRVDTQYF. Written as DNA, the CDR3 is TGTGCCAGCAGTCCTAGCGGGAGGGTAGATACGCAGTATTTT.

The chain combines TRBV9 with TRBJ2-7; TRBD1 matches at 12 bases. This CDR3 is 15 amino acids long. CDR1 is SGDLS, CDR2 YYNGEE, per germline. V shed 4 bases and J 7 bases; nucleotides not matched to a gene: 9. The CDR3 DNA sequence: TGTGCCAGCAGCCTCTCCGGGACAGGGGGCGATGAGCAGTACTTC. Protein sequence: CASSLSGTGGDEQYF.

For the CDR3, the DNA is TGTGCCAGCAGCGTAATCCCGGGCCAGCCCCAGCATTTT. It encodes CASSVIPGQPQHF. V is TRBV5-4 and J is TRBJ1-5; D not certain. This CDR3 is 13 amino acids long. The germline V gene encodes CDR1 SGHNT and CDR2 YYREEE (reference sequence). Trimming removed 4 bases from V and 7 bases from J, with 12 bases in between.

V and J are TRBV5-6 and TRBJ2-3; no firm D call. Germline-derived CDR1 and CDR2 are SGHDT and YYEEEE. The CDR3 has 14 amino acids. V was trimmed by 0 bases and J by 0 bases, leaving 5 bases between them. CDR3 in DNA: TGTGCCAGCAGCTTGGTCCGGAGCACAGATACGCAGTATTTT. Its translation: CASSLVRSTDTQYF.

The chain combines TRBV10-2 with TRBJ1-5; D gene unclear. The V gene's germline CDR1 is WSHSY and CDR2 SAAADI. V lost 3 bases and J 0 bases, leaving 6 bases between the germline ends. The CDR3 contains 14 residues. CDR3 sequence (DNA): TGCGCCAGCAGTGATAAAGTTAGCAATCAGCCCCAGCATTTT. This sequence encodes CASSDKVSNQPQHF.